This is a list of T cell receptor beta chains from one sample in a study of tumor and adjacent non-tumor tissue in lung cancer. Using its own MiXCR run on the multiplex PCR reads, TCRdb lists one record per CDR3 protein. The sample has roughly 120,000 distinct CDR3 sequences, about 63% seen once; the top ten hold 15% to 20%. Sample: distant non-tumor lung tissue. Receptor source: a man aged 55 to 70 with non-small cell lung cancer. Each CDR3 is given with its conserved first and last residue. A D gene is named only where the DNA matches it firmly. A clone size is listed for some rows: how often the clone was seen (once, few, many), or a class if it is expanded.

size	J	V	D	CDR3
once	TRBJ1-1	TRBV5-6	.	CASSLIRTVTEAFF
.	TRBJ2-1	TRBV6-2/TRBV6-3	.	CASSYSGCRFNERFF
many	TRBJ1-2	TRBV20-1	.	CSASLPGAYGYTF
.	TRBJ2-5	TRBV5-1	.	CASSLAVSCGQETQYF
.	TRBJ1-3	TRBV11-2	.	CASSSVAGRGSTIYF
.	TRBJ2-7	TRBV2	.	CASRGGYRVYEEQCF
once	TRBJ2-1	TRBV7-2	.	CASSLGGGGKEQFF
.	TRBJ2-3	TRBV11-2	.	CSSCHRTSTATQYF
many	TRBJ2-7	TRBV5-1	TRBD1	CASSLGQGEQYF
many	TRBJ2-7	TRBV4-2	TRBD2	CASSQDRGLAGFSYEQYF
many	TRBJ2-3	TRBV6-6	.	CASSYRGGVSEDTQYF
.	TRBJ2-3	TRBV6-4	TRBD2	CASRLTSGGTDMQYF
.	TRBJ2-1	TRBV20-1	TRBD2	CSTSEVAGYNEQFF
many	TRBJ1-2	TRBV7-9	.	CASSSPGRTATYGYTF